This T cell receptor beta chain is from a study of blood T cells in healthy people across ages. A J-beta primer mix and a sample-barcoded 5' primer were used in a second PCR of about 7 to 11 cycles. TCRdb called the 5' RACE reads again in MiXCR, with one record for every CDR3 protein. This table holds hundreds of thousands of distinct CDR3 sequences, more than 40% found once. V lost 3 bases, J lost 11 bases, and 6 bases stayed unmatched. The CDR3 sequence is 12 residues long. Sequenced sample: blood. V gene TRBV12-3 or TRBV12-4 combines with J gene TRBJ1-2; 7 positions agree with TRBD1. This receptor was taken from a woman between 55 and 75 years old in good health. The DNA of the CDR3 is TGTGCCAGCAGTTTTGCCCCGGACAGGTACACCTTC. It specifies CASSFAPDRYTF.